Included here is one T cell receptor beta chain sequence, with context. The record originates from a study of blood T cell repertoires in COVID-19. Across the whole study: T cells, B-cell-depleted T cells, or PBMCs supplied cDNA or gDNA.

TCRdb's copy holds only in-frame clones and misses some; the assay was immunoSEQ multiplex PCR. The data hold nearly 200,000 clones, with 86% observed a single time. The CDR3 is 16 amino acids. Germline loops: CDR1 SGHNT, CDR2 YENEEA. Losses at the gene ends were 6 bases for V and 6 bases for J; bases not matched to a gene: 16. The clonotype was recovered from a woman in her 70s with acute or convalescent COVID-19. The sequenced sample was peripheral blood. V is TRBV11-3 and J is TRBJ2-7, with 8 bases lining up with TRBD1. The DNA for the CDR3 is TGTGCCAGCAGTATACCTGGGGGGACAGGATCTACCGAGCAGTACTTC. Its protein is CASSIPGGTGSTEQYF.